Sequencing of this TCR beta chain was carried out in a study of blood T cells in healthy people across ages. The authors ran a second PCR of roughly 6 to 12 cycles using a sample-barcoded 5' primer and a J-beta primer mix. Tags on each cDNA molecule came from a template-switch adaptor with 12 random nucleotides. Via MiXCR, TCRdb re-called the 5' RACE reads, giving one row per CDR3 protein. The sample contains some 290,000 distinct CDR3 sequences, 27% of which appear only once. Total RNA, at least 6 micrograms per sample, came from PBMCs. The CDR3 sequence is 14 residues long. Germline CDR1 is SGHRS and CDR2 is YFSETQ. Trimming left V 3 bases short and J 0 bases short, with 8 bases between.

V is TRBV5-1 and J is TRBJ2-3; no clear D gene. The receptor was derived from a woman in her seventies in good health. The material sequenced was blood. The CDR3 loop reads CASSSRYSTDTQYF. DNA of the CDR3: TGCGCCAGCAGCTCCCGATACAGCACAGATACGCAGTATTTT.